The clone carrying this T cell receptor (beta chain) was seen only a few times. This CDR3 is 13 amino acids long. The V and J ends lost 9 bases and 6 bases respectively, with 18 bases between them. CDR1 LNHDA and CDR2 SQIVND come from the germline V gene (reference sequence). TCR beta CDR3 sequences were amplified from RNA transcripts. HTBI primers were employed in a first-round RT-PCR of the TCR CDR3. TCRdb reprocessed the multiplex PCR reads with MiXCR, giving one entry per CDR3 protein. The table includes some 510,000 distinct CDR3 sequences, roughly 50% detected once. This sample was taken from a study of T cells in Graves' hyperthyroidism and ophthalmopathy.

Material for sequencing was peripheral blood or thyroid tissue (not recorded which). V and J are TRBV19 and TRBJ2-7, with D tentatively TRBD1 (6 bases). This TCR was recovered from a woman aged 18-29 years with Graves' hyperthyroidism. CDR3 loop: CASSRLGASEQYF. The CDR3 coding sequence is TGTGCCAGCAGTCGCCTGGGGGCCTCCGAGCAGTACTTC.